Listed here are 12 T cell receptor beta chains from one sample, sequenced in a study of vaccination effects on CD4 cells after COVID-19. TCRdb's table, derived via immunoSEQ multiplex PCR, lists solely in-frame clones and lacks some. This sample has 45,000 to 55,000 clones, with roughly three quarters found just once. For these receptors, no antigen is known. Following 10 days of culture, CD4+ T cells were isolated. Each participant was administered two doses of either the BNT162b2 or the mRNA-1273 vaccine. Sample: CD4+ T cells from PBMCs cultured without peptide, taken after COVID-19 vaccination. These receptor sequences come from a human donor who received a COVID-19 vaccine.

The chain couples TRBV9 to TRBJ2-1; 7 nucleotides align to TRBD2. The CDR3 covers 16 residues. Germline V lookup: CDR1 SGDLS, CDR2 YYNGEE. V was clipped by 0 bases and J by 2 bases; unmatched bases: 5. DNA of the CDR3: TGTGCCAGCAGCGTAGGGGGGGGAGTGCCCTACAATGAGCAGTTCTTC. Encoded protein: CASSVGGGVPYNEQFF.

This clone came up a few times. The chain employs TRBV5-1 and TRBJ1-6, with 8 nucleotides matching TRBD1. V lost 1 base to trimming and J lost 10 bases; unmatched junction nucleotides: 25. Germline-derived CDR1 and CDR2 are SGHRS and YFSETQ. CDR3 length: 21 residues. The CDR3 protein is CASSLNRSGTGFFGRGSPLHF. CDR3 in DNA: TGCGCCAGCAGCTTGAACCGATCCGGGACAGGTTTTTTCGGTCGGGGGTCACCCCTCCACTTT.

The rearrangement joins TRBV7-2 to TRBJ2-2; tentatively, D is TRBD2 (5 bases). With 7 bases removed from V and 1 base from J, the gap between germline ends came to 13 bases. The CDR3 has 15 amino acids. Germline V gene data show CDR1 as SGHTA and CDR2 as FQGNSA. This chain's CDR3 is CASTWRSGNTGELFF. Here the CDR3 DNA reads TGTGCCAGCACCTGGAGAAGCGGGAACACCGGGGAGCTGTTTTTT.

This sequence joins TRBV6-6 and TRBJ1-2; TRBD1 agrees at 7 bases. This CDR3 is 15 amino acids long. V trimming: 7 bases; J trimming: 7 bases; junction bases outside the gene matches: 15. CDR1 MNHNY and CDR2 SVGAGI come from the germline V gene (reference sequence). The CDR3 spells CASIPRQGNLGGYTF. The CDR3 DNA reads TGTGCCAGCATTCCAAGACAGGGAAACTTGGGTGGCTACACCTTC.

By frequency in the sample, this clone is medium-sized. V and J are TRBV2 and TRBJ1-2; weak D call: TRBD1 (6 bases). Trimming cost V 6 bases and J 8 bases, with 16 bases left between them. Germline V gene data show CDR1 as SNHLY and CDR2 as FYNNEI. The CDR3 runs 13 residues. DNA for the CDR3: TGTGCCAGCAGCTCCAACAGGGCACTGGGCTACACCTTC. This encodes CASSSNRALGYTF.

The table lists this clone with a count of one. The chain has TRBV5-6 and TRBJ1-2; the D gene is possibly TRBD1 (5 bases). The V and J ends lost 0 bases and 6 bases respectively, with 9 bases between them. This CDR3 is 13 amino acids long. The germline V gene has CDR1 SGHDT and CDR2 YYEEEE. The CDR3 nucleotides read TGTGCCAGCAGCTTGGGGGGGGTAAATGGCTACACCTTC. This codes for CASSLGGVNGYTF.

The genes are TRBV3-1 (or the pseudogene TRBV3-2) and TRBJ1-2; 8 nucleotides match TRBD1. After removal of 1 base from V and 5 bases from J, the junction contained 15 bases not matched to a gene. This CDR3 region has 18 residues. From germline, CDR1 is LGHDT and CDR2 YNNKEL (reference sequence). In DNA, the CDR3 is TGTGCCAGCAGCCAAGGTGTATCTTGGCAGGGGGCGGGTTATGGCTACACCTTC. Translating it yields CASSQGVSWQGAGYGYTF.

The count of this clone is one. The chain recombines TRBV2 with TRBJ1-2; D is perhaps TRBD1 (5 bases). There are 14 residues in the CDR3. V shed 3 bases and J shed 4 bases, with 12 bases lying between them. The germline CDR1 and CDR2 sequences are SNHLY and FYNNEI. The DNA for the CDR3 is TGTGCCAGCAGTGATATATCAGGGACCTATGGCTACACCTTC. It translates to CASSDISGTYGYTF.

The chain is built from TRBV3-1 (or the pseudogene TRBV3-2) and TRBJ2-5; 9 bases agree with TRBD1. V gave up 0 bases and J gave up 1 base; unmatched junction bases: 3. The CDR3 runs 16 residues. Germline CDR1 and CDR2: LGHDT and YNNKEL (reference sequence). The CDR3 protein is CASSQETGGLQETQYF. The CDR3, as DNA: TGTGCCAGCAGCCAAGAAACAGGGGGCCTCCAAGAGACCCAGTACTTC.

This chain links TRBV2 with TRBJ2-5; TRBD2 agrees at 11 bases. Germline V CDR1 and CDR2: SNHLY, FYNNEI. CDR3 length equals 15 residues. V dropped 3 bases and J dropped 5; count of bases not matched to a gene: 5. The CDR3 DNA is TGTGCCAGCAGTGACCGTAGCGGGAGGGGGGAGACCCAGTACTTC. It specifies CASSDRSGRGETQYF.

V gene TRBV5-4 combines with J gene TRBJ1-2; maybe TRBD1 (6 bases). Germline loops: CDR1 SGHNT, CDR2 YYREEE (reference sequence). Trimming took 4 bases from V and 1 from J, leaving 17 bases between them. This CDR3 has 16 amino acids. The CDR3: CASSGADRQRNYGYTF. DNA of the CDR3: TGTGCCAGCAGCGGGGCCGACAGGCAACGTAACTATGGCTACACCTTC.

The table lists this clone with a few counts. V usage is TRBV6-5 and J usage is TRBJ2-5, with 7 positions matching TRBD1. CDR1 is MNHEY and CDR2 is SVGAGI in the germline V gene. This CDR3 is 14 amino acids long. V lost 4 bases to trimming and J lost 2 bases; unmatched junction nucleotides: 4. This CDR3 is CASSLGQKQETQYF. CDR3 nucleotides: TGTGCCAGCAGTTTGGGACAGAAACAAGAGACCCAGTACTTC.